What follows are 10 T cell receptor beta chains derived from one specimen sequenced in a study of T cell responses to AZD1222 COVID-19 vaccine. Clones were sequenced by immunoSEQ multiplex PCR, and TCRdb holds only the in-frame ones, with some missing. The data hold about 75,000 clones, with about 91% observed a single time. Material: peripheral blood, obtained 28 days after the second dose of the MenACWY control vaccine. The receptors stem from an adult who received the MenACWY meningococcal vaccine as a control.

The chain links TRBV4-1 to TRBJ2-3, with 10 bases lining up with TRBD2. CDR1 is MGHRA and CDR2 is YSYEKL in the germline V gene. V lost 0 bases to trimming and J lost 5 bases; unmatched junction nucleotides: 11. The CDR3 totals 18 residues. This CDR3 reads CASSQDPASGGGVDTQYF. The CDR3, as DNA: TGCGCCAGCAGCCAAGATCCGGCTAGCGGGGGCGGGGTAGATACGCAGTATTTT.

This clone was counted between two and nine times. In DNA form, the CDR3 reads TGTGCCAGCAGCGGAACGCAGGGGTATGGCTACACCTTC. It encodes CASSGTQGYGYTF. The V gene is TRBV5-4, the J gene TRBJ1-2; a weak D match, TRBD1 (6 bases). CDR3 length: 13 amino acids. The V end lost 4 bases, the J end lost 5 bases, and 12 bases lay between the germline ends. Germline V gene data show CDR1 as SGHNT and CDR2 as YYREEE (reference sequence).

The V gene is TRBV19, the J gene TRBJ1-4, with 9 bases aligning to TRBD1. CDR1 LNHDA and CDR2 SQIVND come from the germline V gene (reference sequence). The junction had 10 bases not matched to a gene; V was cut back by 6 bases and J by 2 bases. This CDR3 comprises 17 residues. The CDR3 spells CASSPTGQGNTNEKLFF. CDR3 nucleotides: TGTGCCAGTAGCCCAACCGGACAGGGGAATACTAATGAAAAACTGTTTTTT.

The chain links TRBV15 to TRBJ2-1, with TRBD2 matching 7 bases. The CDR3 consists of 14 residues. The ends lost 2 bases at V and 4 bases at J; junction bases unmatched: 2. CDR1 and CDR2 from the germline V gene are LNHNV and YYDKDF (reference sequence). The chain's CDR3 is CATSRQGGYNEQFF. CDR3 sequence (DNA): TGTGCCACCAGCAGACAGGGAGGGTACAATGAGCAGTTCTTC.

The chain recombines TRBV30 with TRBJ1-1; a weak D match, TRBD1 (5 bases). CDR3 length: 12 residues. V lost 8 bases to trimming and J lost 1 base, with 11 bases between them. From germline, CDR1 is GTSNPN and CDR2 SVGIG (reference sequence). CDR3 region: CAGLGENTEAFF. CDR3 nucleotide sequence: TGTGCCGGGTTGGGGGAGAACACTGAAGCTTTCTTT.

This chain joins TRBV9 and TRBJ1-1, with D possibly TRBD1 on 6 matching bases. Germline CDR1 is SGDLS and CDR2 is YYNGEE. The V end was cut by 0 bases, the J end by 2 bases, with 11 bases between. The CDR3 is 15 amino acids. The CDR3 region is CASSVGGTTNTEAFF. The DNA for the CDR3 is TGTGCCAGCAGCGTAGGCGGGACAACAAACACTGAAGCTTTCTTT.

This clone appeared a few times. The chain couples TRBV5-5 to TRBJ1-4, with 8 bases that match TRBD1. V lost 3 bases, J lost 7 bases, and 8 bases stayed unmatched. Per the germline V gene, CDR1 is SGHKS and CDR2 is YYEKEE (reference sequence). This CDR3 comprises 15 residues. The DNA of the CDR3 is TGTGCCAGCAGCTACGCGGACAGGGCAAGTGAAAAACTGTTTTTT. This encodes CASSYADRASEKLFF. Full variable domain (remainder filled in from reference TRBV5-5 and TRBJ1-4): DAGVTQSPTHLIKTRGQQVTLRCSPISGHKSVSWYQQVLGQGPQFIFQYYEKEERGRGNFPDRFSARQFPNYSSELNVNALLLGDSALYLCASSYADRASEKLFFGSGTQLSVL.

The DNA of the CDR3 is TGTGCCACCAGCGACAGGGGGTACACTGAAGCTTTCTTT. This codes for CATSDRGYTEAFF. This rearrangement joins TRBV15 to TRBJ1-1; TRBD1 agrees at 9 bases. V trimming: 5 bases; J trimming: 3 bases; junction bases outside the gene matches: 1. This CDR3 has 13 amino acids. The germline V gene has CDR1 LNHNV and CDR2 YYDKDF (reference sequence).

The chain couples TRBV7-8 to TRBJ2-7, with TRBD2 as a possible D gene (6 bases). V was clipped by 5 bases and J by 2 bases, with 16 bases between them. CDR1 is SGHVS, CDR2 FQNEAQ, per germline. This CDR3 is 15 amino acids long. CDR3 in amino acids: CASSPKAGGTYEQYF. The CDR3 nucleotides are TGTGCCAGCAGCCCGAAGGCGGGCGGGACCTACGAGCAGTACTTC. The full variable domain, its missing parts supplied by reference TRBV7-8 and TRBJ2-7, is GAGVSQSPRYKVAKRGQDVALRCDPISGHVSLFWYQQALGQGPEFLTYFQNEAQLDKSGLPSDRFFAERPEGSVSTLKIQRTQQEDSAVYLCASSPKAGGTYEQYFGPGTRLTVT.

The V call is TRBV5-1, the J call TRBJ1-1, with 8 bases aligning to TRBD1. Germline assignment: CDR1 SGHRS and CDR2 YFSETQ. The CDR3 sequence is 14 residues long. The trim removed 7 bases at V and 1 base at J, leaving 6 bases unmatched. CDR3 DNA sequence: TGCGCCAGCTTTCCAGGGGGCAAGAACACTGAAGCTTTCTTT. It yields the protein CASFPGGKNTEAFF.